This T cell receptor beta chain was captured in a study of CD8+ T cells in alopecia areata. At the level of the study: Treated patients swallowed 5 to 10 mg of oral tofacitinib twice daily.

The study, taken as a whole, reports: Relative to mice, TCR sharing across patients was less clear, a difference possibly HLA-related. Lesional tissue from the scalp (especially in alopecia totalis/universalis) showed higher clonality than normal scalp.

On this clone: Antigen: not known.

V lost 4 bases to trimming and J lost 5 bases; unmatched junction nucleotides: 5. The CDR3 contains 15 residues. Germline assignment: CDR1 SGHTA and CDR2 FQGNSA. cDNA reverse transcribed from extracted RNA served as the sequencing template. Produced via immunoSEQ multiplex PCR; TCRdb's table is partial and in-frame only. The table has hundreds of thousands of clones, 57% seen once; the top ten hold around 0.46%. The sample here was CD4+ T cells sorted from blood, taken at week 0. This chain links TRBV7-2 with TRBJ2-7, with 13 bases that match TRBD2. The TCR was taken from a human donor with alopecia areata. This CDR3 is CASSSGLAGDHEQYF. The CDR3 coding sequence is TGTGCCAGCAGCTCTGGACTAGCGGGAGATCACGAGCAGTACTTC.